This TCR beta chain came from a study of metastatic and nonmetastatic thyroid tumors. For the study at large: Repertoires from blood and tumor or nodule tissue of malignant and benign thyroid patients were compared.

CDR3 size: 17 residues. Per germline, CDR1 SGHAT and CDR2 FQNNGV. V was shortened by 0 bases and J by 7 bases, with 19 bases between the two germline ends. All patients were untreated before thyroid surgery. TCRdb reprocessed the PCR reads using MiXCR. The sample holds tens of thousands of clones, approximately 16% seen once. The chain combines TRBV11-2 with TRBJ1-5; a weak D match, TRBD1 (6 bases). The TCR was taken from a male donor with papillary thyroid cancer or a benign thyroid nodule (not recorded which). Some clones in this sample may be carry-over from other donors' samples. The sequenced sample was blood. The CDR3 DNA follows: TGTGCCAGCAGCTTAGAGGGGCCCGGGCAGGGGTGCCAGCCCCAGCATTTT. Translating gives CASSLEGPGQGCQPQHF.